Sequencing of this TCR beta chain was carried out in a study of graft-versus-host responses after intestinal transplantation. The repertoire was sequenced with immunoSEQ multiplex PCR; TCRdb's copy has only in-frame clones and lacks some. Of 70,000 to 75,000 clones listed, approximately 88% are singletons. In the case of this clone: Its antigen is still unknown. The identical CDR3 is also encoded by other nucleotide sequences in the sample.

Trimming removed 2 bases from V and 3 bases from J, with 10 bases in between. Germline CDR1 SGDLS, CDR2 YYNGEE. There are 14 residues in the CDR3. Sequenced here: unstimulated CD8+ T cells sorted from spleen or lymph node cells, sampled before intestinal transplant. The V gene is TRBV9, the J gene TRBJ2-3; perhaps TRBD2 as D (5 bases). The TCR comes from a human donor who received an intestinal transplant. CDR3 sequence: CASSVAGTTDTQYF. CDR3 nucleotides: TGTGCCAGCAGCGTTGCGGGTACTACAGATACGCAGTATTTT.